This record looks at one TCR beta chain sequence and its context. Its target is not known. One end of the junction is discordant with germline, which a read error may explain. This record belongs to a study of tumor and adjacent non-tumor tissue in lung cancer. Study context: Patients were aged roughly 31 to 76, 10 men and about five women, stage I to III. General study results and limits: Tumor repertoires had a smaller top 100 clone share than normal lung.

RNA was extracted from bulk tissue without any cell sorting. This non-tumor lung sample came from over 3 cm beyond the tumor edge. Between August and November 2014, newly diagnosed, chemotherapy-naive lung cancer patients underwent thoracic surgery in China. A modified ARM-PCR protocol with three rounds of nested PCR amplified TCRbeta. One entry per CDR3 protein results from TCRdb running MiXCR on the multiplex PCR reads. The sample has 98,000 or so distinct CDR3 sequences; 75% to 85% are singletons. Germline V CDR1 and CDR2: MNHEY, SVGAGI. This CDR3 region has 14 residues. The sample consisted of distant non-tumor lung tissue. The chain is built from TRBV6-5 and TRBJ2-1; TRBD1 agrees at 8 bases. The sequence derives from a man in his sixties with small cell lung cancer. The CDR3 loop reads CASSRQGSYHEQIF. In DNA form, the CDR3 reads TGTGCCAGCAGTCGACAGGGGTCCTACCATGAGCAGATCTTC.